A few counts support the clone carrying this T cell receptor (beta chain). What it binds is unknown. These data are taken from a study of response to subunit inactivated influenza vaccine. The study, taken as a whole, reports: Every seasonal influenza vaccination brings in few new T cells, the authors suggested.

TCRdb reprocessed the RT-PCR reads with MiXCR, giving one entry per CDR3 protein. Of over 800,000 distinct CDR3 sequences listed, 21% are singletons. This clonotype was obtained from a man in his fifties or sixties who received an inactivated influenza vaccine. The sequences come from PBMCs from blood, collected approximately 5 days after vaccination.

In nucleotides, the CDR3 is TGTGCCAGCAGTTTACAACGCGGGCGAAGGGGCAATGAGCAGTTCTTC. Protein sequence: CASSLQRGRRGNEQFF. This chain uses TRBV28 with TRBJ2-1; the D call may be TRBD1 or TRBD2 (5 bases each). V was cut by 2 bases and J by 6 bases, with 17 bases left in between. The CDR3 is made up of 16 amino acids. The germline CDR1 and CDR2 sequences are MDHEN and SYDVKM.